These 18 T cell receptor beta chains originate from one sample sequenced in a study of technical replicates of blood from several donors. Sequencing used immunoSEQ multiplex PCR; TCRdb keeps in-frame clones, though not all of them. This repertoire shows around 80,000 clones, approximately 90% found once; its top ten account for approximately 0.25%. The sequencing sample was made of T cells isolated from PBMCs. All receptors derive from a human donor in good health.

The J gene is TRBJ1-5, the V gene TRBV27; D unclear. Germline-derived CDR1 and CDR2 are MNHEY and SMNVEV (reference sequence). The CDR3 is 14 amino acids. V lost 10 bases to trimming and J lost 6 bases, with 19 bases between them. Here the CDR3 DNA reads TGTGCCACCACGAGGGTAGAGGGTTCTCAGCCCCAGCATTTT. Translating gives CATTRVEGSQPQHF.

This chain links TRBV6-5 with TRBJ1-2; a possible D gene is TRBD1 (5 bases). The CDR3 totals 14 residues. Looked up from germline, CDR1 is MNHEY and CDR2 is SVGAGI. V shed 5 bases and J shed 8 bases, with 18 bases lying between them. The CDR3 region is CASSVGSGLTGYTF. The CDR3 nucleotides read TGTGCCAGCAGTGTAGGGTCAGGGCTTACAGGCTACACCTTC.

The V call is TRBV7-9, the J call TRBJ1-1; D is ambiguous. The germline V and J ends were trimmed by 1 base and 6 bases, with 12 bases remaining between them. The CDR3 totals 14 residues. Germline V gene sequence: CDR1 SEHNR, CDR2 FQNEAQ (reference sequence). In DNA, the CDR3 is TGTGCCAGCAGCTTAGGGCCCGCAGGCGCTGAAGCTTTCTTT. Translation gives CASSLGPAGAEAFF.

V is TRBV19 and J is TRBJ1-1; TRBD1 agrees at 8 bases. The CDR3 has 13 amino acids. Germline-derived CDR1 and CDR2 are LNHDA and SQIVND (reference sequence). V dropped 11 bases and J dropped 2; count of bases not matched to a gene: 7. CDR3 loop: CAAKGQGNTEAFF. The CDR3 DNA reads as TGTGCCGCAAAAGGACAGGGCAACACTGAAGCTTTCTTT.

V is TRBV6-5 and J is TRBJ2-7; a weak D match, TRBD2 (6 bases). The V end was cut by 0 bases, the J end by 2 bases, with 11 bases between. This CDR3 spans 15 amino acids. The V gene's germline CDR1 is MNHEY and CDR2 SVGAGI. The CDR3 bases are TGTGCCAGCAGTTACTCCCGCGGGGTCACCTACGAGCAGTACTTC. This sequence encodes CASSYSRGVTYEQYF.

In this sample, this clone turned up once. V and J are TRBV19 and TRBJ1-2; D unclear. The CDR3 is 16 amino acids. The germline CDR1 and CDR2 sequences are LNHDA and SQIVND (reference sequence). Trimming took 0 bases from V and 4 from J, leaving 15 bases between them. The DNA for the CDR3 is TGTGCCAGTAGTATAGATCGCCCCGGCGGTTCCTATGGCTACACCTTC. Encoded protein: CASSIDRPGGSYGYTF.

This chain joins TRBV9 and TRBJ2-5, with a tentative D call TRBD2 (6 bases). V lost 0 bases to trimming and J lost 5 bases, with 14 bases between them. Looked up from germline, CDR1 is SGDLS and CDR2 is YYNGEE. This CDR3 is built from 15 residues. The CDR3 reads CASSVGNIAGETQYF. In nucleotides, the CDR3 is TGTGCCAGCAGCGTAGGGAACATCGCGGGGGAGACCCAGTACTTC.

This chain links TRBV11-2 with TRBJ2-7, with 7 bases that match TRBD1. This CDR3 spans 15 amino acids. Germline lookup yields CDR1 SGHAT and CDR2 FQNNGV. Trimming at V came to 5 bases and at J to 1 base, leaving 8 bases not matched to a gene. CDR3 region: CASSPLRTGSYEQYF. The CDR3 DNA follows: TGTGCCAGCAGCCCTTTGAGGACAGGTTCCTACGAGCAGTACTTC.

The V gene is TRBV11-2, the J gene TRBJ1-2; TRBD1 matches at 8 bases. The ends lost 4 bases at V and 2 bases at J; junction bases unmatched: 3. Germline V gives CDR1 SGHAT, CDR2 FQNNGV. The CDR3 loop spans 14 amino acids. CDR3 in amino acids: CASSSRDRNYGYTF. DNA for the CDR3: TGTGCCAGCAGCTCCCGGGACAGGAACTATGGCTACACCTTC.

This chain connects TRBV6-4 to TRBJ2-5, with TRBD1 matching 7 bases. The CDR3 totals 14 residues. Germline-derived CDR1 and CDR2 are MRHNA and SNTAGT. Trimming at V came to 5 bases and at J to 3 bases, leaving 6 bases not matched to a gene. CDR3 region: CASSKTGQEETQYF. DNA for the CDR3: TGTGCCAGCAGTAAAACTGGACAGGAAGAGACCCAGTACTTC.

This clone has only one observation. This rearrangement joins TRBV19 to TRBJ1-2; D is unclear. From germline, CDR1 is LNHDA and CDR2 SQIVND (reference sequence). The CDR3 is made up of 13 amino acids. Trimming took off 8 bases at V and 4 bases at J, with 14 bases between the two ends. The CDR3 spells CASAPSTGYGYTF. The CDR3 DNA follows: TGTGCCAGTGCGCCGTCTACGGGCTATGGCTACACCTTC.

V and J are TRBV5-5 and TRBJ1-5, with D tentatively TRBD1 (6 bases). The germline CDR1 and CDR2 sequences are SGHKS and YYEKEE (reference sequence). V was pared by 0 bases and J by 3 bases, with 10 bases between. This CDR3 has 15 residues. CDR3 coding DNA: TGTGCCAGCAGCTTGGTTGCAGGGGCCAATCAGCCCCAGCATTTT. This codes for CASSLVAGANQPQHF.

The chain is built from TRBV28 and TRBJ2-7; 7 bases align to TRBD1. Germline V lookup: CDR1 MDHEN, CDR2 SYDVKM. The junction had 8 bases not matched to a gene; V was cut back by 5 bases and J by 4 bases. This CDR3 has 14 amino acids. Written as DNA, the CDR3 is TGTGCCAGCAGTCATCCTACAGGGGCTTACGAGCAGTACTTC. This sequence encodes CASSHPTGAYEQYF.

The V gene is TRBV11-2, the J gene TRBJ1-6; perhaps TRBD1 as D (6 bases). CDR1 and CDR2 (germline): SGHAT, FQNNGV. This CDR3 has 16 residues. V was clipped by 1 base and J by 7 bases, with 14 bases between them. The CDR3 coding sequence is TGTGCCAGCAGCTTAGCGCAGACAGGACGAAATTCACCCCTCCACTTT. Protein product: CASSLAQTGRNSPLHF. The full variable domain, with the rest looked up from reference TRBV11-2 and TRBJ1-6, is EAGVAQSPRYKIIEKRQSVAFWCNPISGHATLYWYQQILGQGPKLLIQFQNNGVVDDSQLPKDRFSAERLKGVDSTLKIQPAKLEDSAVYLCASSLAQTGRNSPLHFGNGTRLTVT.

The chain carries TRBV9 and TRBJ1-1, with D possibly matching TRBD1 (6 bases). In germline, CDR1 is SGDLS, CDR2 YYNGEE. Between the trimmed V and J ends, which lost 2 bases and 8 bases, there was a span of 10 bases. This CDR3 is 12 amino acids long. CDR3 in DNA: TGTGCCAGCAGCGTTCAAACAGGGGAAGCTTTCTTT. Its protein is CASSVQTGEAFF.

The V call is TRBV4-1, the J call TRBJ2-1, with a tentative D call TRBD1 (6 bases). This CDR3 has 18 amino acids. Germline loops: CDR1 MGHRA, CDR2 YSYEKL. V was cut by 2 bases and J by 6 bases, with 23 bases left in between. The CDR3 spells CASSQYDLFLTGGNEQFF. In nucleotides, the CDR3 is TGCGCCAGCAGCCAATATGACCTCTTTTTGACAGGAGGCAATGAGCAGTTCTTC.

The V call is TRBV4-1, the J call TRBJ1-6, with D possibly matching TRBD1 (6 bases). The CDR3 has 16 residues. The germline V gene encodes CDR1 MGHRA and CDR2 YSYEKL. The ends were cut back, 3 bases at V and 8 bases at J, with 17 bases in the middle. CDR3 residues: CASSHNRAGGDSPLHF. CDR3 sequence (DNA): TGCGCCAGCAGCCACAACAGGGCGGGGGGTGATTCACCCCTCCACTTT.

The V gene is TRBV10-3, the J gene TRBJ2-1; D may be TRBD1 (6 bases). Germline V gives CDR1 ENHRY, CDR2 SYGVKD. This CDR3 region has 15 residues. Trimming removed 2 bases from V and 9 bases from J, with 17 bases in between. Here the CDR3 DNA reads TGTGCCATCAGTGAGGGGGTAGGGGGTAGAGGTGAGCAGTTCTTC. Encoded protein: CAISEGVGGRGEQFF.